The next 10 T cell receptor beta chains were all read from a single sample in a study of T cell responses to AZD1222 COVID-19 vaccine. TCRdb's table, derived via immunoSEQ multiplex PCR, lists solely in-frame clones and lacks some. This table has about 150,000 clones, roughly 90% appearing once. Sequencing was performed on peripheral blood, taken on day 0 of AZD1222 vaccination. The receptors were gathered from an adult in good health.

Of note for this clone: Other DNA sequences in the sample encode the same CDR3. The chain combines TRBV7-2 with TRBJ2-7, with D unclear. This CDR3 region has 11 residues. Germline V gene lookup returns CDR1 SGHTA and CDR2 FQGNSA. Between the trimmed V and J ends, which lost 5 bases and 1 base, there was a span of 3 bases. DNA for the CDR3: TGTGCCAGCAGCCCGTCCTACGAGCAGTACTTC. Protein sequence: CASSPSYEQYF.

The V call is TRBV4-3, the J call TRBJ2-2, with D uncertain. This CDR3 has 13 amino acids. V lost 0 bases and J 5 bases, leaving 4 bases between the germline ends. Germline V gene lookup returns CDR1 LGHNA and CDR2 YSLEER. The CDR3, as DNA: TGCGCCAGCAGCCAAGATCGAACCGGGGAGCTGTTTTTT. Its translation is CASSQDRTGELFF.

The chain uses TRBV27 and TRBJ2-2; D is undetermined. Deletions cut 5 bases from V and 5 bases from J, with 15 bases between. The V gene's germline CDR1 is MNHEY and CDR2 SMNVEV (reference sequence). The CDR3 extends over 15 amino acids. The CDR3 here is CASSPDISVTGELFF. In DNA form, the CDR3 reads TGTGCCAGCAGTCCTGACATTTCTGTGACCGGGGAGCTGTTTTTT.

In its sample, this clone was seen once. The rearrangement joins TRBV7-2 to TRBJ1-3; perhaps TRBD1 as D (5 bases). Trimming left V 4 bases short and J 4 bases short, with 11 bases between. The germline gives CDR1 SGHTA, CDR2 FQGNSA. The CDR3 extends over 14 amino acids. CDR3 nucleotide sequence: TGTGCCAGCAGCTCCCCCGGGGGAGGAAACACCATATATTTT. Translated, it gives CASSSPGGGNTIYF. Together with reference TRBV7-2 and TRBJ1-3, the CDR3 gives the full variable domain: GAGVSQSPSNKVTEKGKDVELRCDPISGHTALYWYRQSLGQGLEFLIYFQGNSAPDKSGLPSDRFSAERTGGSVSTLTIQRTQQEDSAVYLCASSSPGGGNTIYFGEGSWLTVV.

The chain carries TRBV7-2 and TRBJ2-3, with D tentatively TRBD1 (5 bases). The CDR3 consists of 14 residues. V was cut by 5 bases and J by 2 bases, with 11 bases left in between. Germline CDR1 and CDR2: SGHTA and FQGNSA. The CDR3 protein is CASSPRGLTDTQYF. As DNA, the CDR3 is TGTGCCAGCAGCCCTAGGGGCCTCACAGATACGCAGTATTTT.

V usage is TRBV4-2 and J usage is TRBJ2-3; 7 nucleotides agree with TRBD1. V shed 4 bases and J 3 bases; nucleotides not matched to a gene: 7. The germline V gene encodes CDR1 LGHNA and CDR2 YNFKEQ. This CDR3 region has 15 residues. CDR3 loop: CASSPEGQRTDTQYF. CDR3 nucleotides: TGTGCCAGCAGCCCCGAGGGACAGCGGACAGATACGCAGTATTTT.

V usage is TRBV29-1 and J usage is TRBJ1-4; D might be TRBD1 (5 bases). This CDR3 region has 14 residues. V was clipped by 5 bases and J by 3 bases, with 13 bases between them. Germline V CDR1 and CDR2: SQVTM, ANQGSEA. CDR3 amino acids: CSVTGPSANEKLFF. In DNA form, the CDR3 reads TGCAGCGTTACAGGCCCGTCGGCTAATGAAAAACTGTTTTTT.

The chain recombines TRBV5-5 with TRBJ2-5; D is tentatively TRBD1 or TRBD2 (5 bases each). The CDR3 is 15 amino acids. Trimming took 0 bases from V and 3 from J, leaving 12 bases between them. CDR1 and CDR2 (germline): SGHKS, YYEKEE (reference sequence). For the CDR3, the DNA is TGTGCCAGCAGCTTGGAGGGGACGAAAAAAGAGACCCAGTACTTC. This codes for CASSLEGTKKETQYF.

This chain links TRBV5-1 with TRBJ2-5; no clear D gene. The V end was cut by 4 bases, the J end by 1 base, with 11 bases between. This CDR3 has 14 amino acids. Per the germline V gene, CDR1 is SGHRS and CDR2 is YFSETQ. The CDR3 loop reads CASSLVGIQETQYF. The CDR3 DNA follows: TGCGCCAGCAGCCTTGTAGGGATCCAAGAGACCCAGTACTTC.

This chain uses TRBV28 with TRBJ2-2, with D possibly called TRBD1 or TRBD2 (6 bases each). Between the trimmed V and J ends, which lost 6 bases and 0 bases, there was a span of 11 bases. The CDR3 spans 15 residues. Looked up from germline, CDR1 is MDHEN and CDR2 is SYDVKM. The chain's CDR3 is CASRLGGSNTGELFF. The CDR3 region has the DNA TGTGCCAGCAGACTGGGGGGCTCGAACACCGGGGAGCTGTTTTTT.